Given below is one T cell receptor beta chain in context. Random-hexamer reverse transcription was applied to about 0.45 to 1 ug RNA. TCRdb reprocessed the immunoSEQ multiplex PCR reads with MiXCR, giving one entry per CDR3 protein. The sample has some 48,000 distinct CDR3 sequences; nearly 95% are singletons. The data are from a study of CD8 T cells in Susac syndrome. Germline-derived CDR1 and CDR2 are LGHNA and YSLEER. V lost 0 bases to trimming and J lost 8 bases, with 16 bases between them. The CDR3 runs 15 residues. Input material: CD8+ T cells from PBMCs. The source is a human donor in good health. V and J are TRBV4-3 and TRBJ1-1; D possibly corresponds to TRBD1 (6 bases). CDR3 protein: CASSQDVGRGSEAFF. The CDR3 DNA follows: TGCGCCAGCAGCCAAGATGTCGGCAGGGGATCCGAAGCTTTCTTT.